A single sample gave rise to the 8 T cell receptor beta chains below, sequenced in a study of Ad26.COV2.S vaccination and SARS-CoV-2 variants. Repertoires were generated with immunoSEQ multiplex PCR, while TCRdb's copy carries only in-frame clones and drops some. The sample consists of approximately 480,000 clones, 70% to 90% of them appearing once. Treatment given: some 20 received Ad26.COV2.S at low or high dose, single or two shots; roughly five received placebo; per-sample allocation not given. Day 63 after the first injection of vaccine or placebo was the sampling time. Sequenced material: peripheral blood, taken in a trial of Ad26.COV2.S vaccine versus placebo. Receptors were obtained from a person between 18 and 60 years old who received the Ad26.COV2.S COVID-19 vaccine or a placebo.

CDR3 loop: CASSRGRGRLSTEAFF. DNA of the CDR3: TGTGCCAGCAGTCGGGGCAGGGGGCGCTTGAGCACTGAAGCTTTCTTT. The chain employs TRBV27 and TRBJ1-1; 8 bases map to TRBD1. CDR1 MNHEY and CDR2 SMNVEV come from the germline V gene (reference sequence). V lost 5 bases, J lost 4 bases, and 12 bases stayed unmatched. The CDR3 covers 16 residues.

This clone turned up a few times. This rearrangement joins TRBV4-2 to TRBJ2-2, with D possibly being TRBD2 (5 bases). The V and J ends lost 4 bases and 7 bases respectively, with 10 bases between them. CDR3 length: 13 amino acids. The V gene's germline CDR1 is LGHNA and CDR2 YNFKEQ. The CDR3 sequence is CASSLKADGELFF. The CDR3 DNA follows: TGTGCCAGCAGCCTCAAAGCGGACGGGGAGCTGTTTTTT.

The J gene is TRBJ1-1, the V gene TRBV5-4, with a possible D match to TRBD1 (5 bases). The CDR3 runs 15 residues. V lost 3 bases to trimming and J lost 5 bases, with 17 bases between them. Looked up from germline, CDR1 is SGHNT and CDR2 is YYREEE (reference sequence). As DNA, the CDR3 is TGTGCCAGCAGCTCCTCAAATGGGGGAGGGACTGAAGCTTTCTTT. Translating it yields CASSSSNGGGTEAFF.

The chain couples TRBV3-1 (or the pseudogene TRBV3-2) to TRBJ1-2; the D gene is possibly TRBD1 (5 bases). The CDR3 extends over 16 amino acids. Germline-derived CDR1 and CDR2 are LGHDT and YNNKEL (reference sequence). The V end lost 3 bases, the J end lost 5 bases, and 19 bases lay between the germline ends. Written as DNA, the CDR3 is TGTGCCAGCAGCCAGGGCAGGGTGCCCTCCCTTTATGGCTACACCTTC. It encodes CASSQGRVPSLYGYTF.

The CDR3 bases are TGTGCCATCAGTGACCTAGCGGGAGGGCCAGGTGAGCAGTTCTTC. This gives the protein CAISDLAGGPGEQFF. The chain employs TRBV10-3 and TRBJ2-1, with 12 bases that match TRBD2. CDR1 is ENHRY and CDR2 is SYGVKD in the germline V gene. The CDR3 contains 15 residues. Losses at the gene ends were 3 bases for V and 9 bases for J; bases not matched to a gene: 6.

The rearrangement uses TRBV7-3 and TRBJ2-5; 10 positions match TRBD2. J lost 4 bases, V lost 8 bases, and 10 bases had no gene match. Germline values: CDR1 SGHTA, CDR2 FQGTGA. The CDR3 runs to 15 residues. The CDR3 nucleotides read TGTGCCAGCGGGCTAGCGGGAGATATCGGAGAGACCCAGTACTTC. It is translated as CASGLAGDIGETQYF.

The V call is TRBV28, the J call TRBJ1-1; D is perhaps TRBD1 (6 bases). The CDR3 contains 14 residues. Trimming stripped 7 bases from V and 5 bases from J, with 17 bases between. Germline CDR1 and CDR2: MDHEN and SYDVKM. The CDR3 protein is CASTEGGGRTEAFF. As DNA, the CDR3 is TGTGCCAGCACCGAAGGGGGGGGAAGGACTGAAGCTTTCTTT. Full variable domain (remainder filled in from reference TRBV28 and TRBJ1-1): DVKVTQSSRYLVKRTGEKVFLECVQDMDHENMFWYRQDPGLGLRLIYFSYDVKMKEKGDIPEGYSVSREKKERFSLILESASTNQTSMYLCASTEGGGRTEAFFGQGTRLTVV.

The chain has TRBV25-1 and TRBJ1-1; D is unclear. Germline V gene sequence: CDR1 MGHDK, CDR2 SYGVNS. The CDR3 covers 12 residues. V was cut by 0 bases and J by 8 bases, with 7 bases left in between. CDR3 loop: CASSEYGREAFF. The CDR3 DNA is TGTGCCAGCAGTGAATACGGCCGAGAAGCTTTCTTT.